One and the same sample provided the 20 T cell receptor beta chains below, sequenced in a study of Graves' ophthalmopathy and Graves' hyperthyroidism. RNA transcripts were the source from which TCR beta CDR3 regions were amplified. Following a first-round RT-PCR that used HTBI primers, a second-round multiplex PCR was carried out. A single record per CDR3 protein comes from TCRdb applying MiXCR to the multiplex PCR reads. The data contain about 590,000 distinct CDR3 sequences, 39% of them seen just once; the ten biggest clones take up about 4%. The sample comprised peripheral blood or thyroid tissue (not recorded which). The source is an adult man with Graves' hyperthyroidism.

This clonotype was counted many times. The chain couples TRBV7-9 to TRBJ1-1; TRBD1 matches at 7 bases. The germline gives CDR1 SEHNR, CDR2 FQNEAQ (reference sequence). The junction had 10 bases not matched to a gene; V was cut back by 6 bases and J by 0 bases. The CDR3 has 16 amino acids. CDR3: CASSSSRTGMNTEAFF. CDR3 bases: TGTGCCAGCAGTTCAAGCCGGACAGGCATGAACACTGAAGCTTTCTTT. Full variable domain (remainder filled in from reference TRBV7-9 and TRBJ1-1): DTGVSQNPRHKITKRGQNVTFRCDPISEHNRLYWYRQTLGQGPEFLTYFQNEAQLEKSRLLSDRFSAERPKGSFSTLEIQRTEQGDSAMYLCASSSSRTGMNTEAFFGQGTRLTVV.

The chain has TRBV20-1 and TRBJ2-5; 7 nucleotides align to TRBD2. V was pared by 3 bases and J by 2 bases, with 6 bases of the junction left unmatched. CDR1 and CDR2 from the germline V gene are DFQATT and SNEGSKA (reference sequence). The CDR3 spans 14 residues. The CDR3 loop is CSASLTGGQETQYF. Written as DNA, the CDR3 is TGCAGTGCTAGTTTAACGGGAGGACAAGAGACCCAGTACTTC.

This chain joins TRBV7-9 and TRBJ1-1; D call uncertain. The CDR3 contains 12 residues. Trimming took 1 base from V and 7 from J, leaving 7 bases between them. Germline V CDR1 and CDR2: SEHNR, FQNEAQ (reference sequence). CDR3 DNA sequence: TGTGCCAGCAGCTTAGACTACAATGAAGCTTTCTTT. Its protein is CASSLDYNEAFF.

V is TRBV20-1 and J is TRBJ2-6, with a tentative D call TRBD2 (5 bases). Germline V gene data show CDR1 as DFQATT and CDR2 as SNEGSKA (reference sequence). V was trimmed by 1 base and J by 4 bases, leaving 5 bases between them. The CDR3 is 13 amino acids. This chain's CDR3 is CSARVAGANVLTF. DNA of the CDR3: TGCAGTGCTAGAGTAGCGGGGGCCAACGTCCTGACTTTC.

The rearrangement uses TRBV2 and TRBJ2-5; D ambiguous. The CDR3 is 15 amino acids. The V gene's germline CDR1 is SNHLY and CDR2 FYNNEI. V dropped 6 bases and J dropped 1 base, with 15 bases sitting between them. CDR3: CASSSWYGAQETQYF. DNA for the CDR3: TGTGCCAGCAGCTCCTGGTATGGCGCCCAAGAGACCCAGTACTTC.

V is TRBV10-2 and J is TRBJ2-7; D is possibly TRBD2 (6 bases). V shed 4 bases and J shed 6 bases, with 13 bases lying between them. The V gene's germline CDR1 is WSHSY and CDR2 SAAADI. The CDR3 is 13 amino acids. CDR3 coding DNA: TGCGCCAGCAGTGTGGGACTCAGAATCGAGCAGTACTTC. As protein: CASSVGLRIEQYF.

A word on this clonotype: This CDR3 fails to terminate in the conserved phenylalanine or tryptophan, so it likely reflects a read error. V gene TRBV5-4 combines with J gene TRBJ2-7; D gene uncertain. The CDR3 has 12 residues. Looked up from germline, CDR1 is SGHNT and CDR2 is YYREEE (reference sequence). CDR3 nucleotide sequence: TGTGCCAGCAGCTTAGTCTCCCACGAGCAGTACCTC. Translation: CASSLVSHEQYL.

This clonotype was counted a few times. The J gene is TRBJ2-7, the V gene TRBV5-1; 13 bases align to TRBD2. Germline V gene data show CDR1 as SGHRS and CDR2 as YFSETQ. V shed 0 bases, J shed 1 base, and the junction held 7 bases outside the gene matches. This CDR3 has 18 amino acids. CDR3 protein: CASSLGTSGGSRSYEQYF. DNA for the CDR3: TGCGCCAGCAGCTTGGGGACTAGCGGGGGCTCCCGATCCTACGAGCAGTACTTC. Full variable domain (outside the CDR3, taken from reference TRBV5-1 and TRBJ2-7): KAGVTQTPRYLIKTRGQQVTLSCSPISGHRSVSWYQQTPGQGLQFLFEYFSETQRNKGNFPGRFSGRQFSNSRSEMNVSTLELGDSALYLCASSLGTSGGSRSYEQYFGPGTRLTVT.

This clonotype came up many times. This chain links TRBV10-2 with TRBJ1-1, with a possible D match to TRBD1 (5 bases). Germline V CDR1 and CDR2: WSHSY, SAAADI. The length of the CDR3 is 14 residues. Trimming left V 0 bases short and J 8 bases short, with 13 bases between. Written as DNA, the CDR3 is TGCGCCAGCAGTGAGTCATCAGGGTCCGGAGAAGCTTTCTTT. It is translated as CASSESSGSGEAFF.

This clonotype has ten or more counts. The junction departs from germline at one end; a sequencing error may be responsible. The chain recombines TRBV7-2 with TRBJ1-2, with unresolved D. The CDR3 loop spans 13 amino acids. Germline V CDR1 and CDR2: SGHTA, FQGNSA. CDR3 protein: CAGSSAHNYGYTF. The CDR3 DNA reads as TGTGCCGGCAGCTCGGCACATAACTATGGCTACACCTTC.

The table lists this clonotype with many counts. The chain uses TRBV5-1 and TRBJ2-7; D remains ambiguous. The V end was cut by 0 bases, the J end by 2 bases, with 12 bases between. The CDR3 runs 15 residues. Germline values: CDR1 SGHRS, CDR2 YFSETQ. CDR3 in amino acids: CASSLEVSRAYEQYF. For the CDR3, the DNA is TGCGCCAGCAGCTTGGAGGTCTCTAGAGCCTACGAGCAGTACTTC.

This clonotype was detected only a few times. The chain couples TRBV3-1 to TRBJ1-6, with D possibly matching TRBD1 (5 bases). The CDR3 has 15 amino acids. Germline V gene sequence: CDR1 LGHDT, CDR2 YNNKEL (reference sequence). Trimming shortened V by 3 bases and J by 7 bases, and 13 bases separated the two germline ends. The CDR3 sequence is CASSHDSTANSPLHF. CDR3 nucleotide sequence: TGTGCCAGCAGCCACGACAGCACCGCGAATTCACCCCTCCACTTT.

This clonotype was counted ten times or more. CDR3 coding DNA: TGCAGTGCTAGCTACAAATATTACGAGCAGTACTTC. Its protein product is CSASYKYYEQYF. This chain connects TRBV20-1 to TRBJ2-7, with no clear D. Germline CDR1 DFQATT, CDR2 SNEGSKA (reference sequence). The CDR3 loop spans 12 amino acids. V was cut by 3 bases and J by 4 bases, with 10 bases left in between.

This clonotype has ten or more counts. The chain recombines TRBV29-1 with TRBJ2-7; 7 bases align to TRBD2. The junction had 7 bases not matched to a gene; V was cut back by 3 bases and J by 2 bases. The CDR3 is 14 amino acids. The germline gives CDR1 SQVTM, CDR2 ANQGSEA. The CDR3 loop reads CSVDAGDLTYEQYF. In DNA, the CDR3 is TGCAGCGTTGATGCGGGGGATCTAACCTACGAGCAGTACTTC.

The V gene is TRBV29-1, the J gene TRBJ1-2; the D gene is possibly TRBD1 (5 bases). The CDR3 covers 11 residues. Between the trimmed V and J ends, which lost 4 bases and 5 bases, there was a span of 8 bases. Germline CDR1 and CDR2: SQVTM and ANQGSEA. CDR3 bases: TGCAGCGTTGGGGGGGAGTATGGCTACACCTTC. Its protein is CSVGGEYGYTF.

The chain combines TRBV19 with TRBJ1-2; TRBD1 matches 7 bases. Germline-derived CDR1 and CDR2 are LNHDA and SQIVND (reference sequence). The CDR3 runs 16 residues. The V segment lost 1 base and the J segment 2 bases; nucleotides outside the gene matches: 7. CDR3 nucleotides: TGTGCCAGTAGTATAGCTTCGCGACAGGGAAACTATGGCTACACCTTC. It codes for CASSIASRQGNYGYTF.

V is TRBV4-1 and J is TRBJ2-5, with D perhaps matching TRBD1 or TRBD2 (6 bases each). V was clipped by 9 bases and J by 4 bases, with 21 bases between them. The germline gives CDR1 MGHRA, CDR2 YSYEKL. The CDR3 totals 15 residues. This CDR3 is CASRPSGDFRETQYF. The CDR3 DNA reads TGCGCCAGTAGGCCATCAGGGGACTTCCGAGAGACCCAGTACTTC.

The CDR3 here is CASSTSPLDTIYF. The CDR3 bases are TGTGCCAGTAGTACTTCCCCCCTGGACACCATATATTTT. J is TRBJ1-3 and V is TRBV19; D not certain. The CDR3 has 13 amino acids. Trimming cost V 4 bases and J 8 bases, with 12 bases left between them. CDR1 LNHDA and CDR2 SQIVND come from the germline V gene (reference sequence).

This clonotype has a count of ten or more. The V call is TRBV9, the J call TRBJ2-5; D possibly corresponds to TRBD2 (5 bases). CDR3 length: 14 residues. The germline CDR1 and CDR2 sequences are SGDLS and YYNGEE. Trimming took off 4 bases at V and 3 bases at J, with 13 bases between the two ends. The CDR3 here is CASSLLEEEETQYF. The DNA for the CDR3 is TGTGCCAGCAGCTTACTAGAGGAAGAAGAGACCCAGTACTTC.

This clonotype showed up just a few times. The gene calls are TRBV6-2 or TRBV6-3 and TRBJ1-5; 7 nucleotides align to TRBD1. V shed 8 bases and J 0 bases; nucleotides not matched to a gene: 13. Germline values: CDR1 MNHEY, CDR2 SVGEGT. The CDR3 consists of 17 residues. Here the CDR3 reads CASQRTGPRYSNQPQHF. For the CDR3, the DNA is TGTGCCAGCCAAAGGACAGGTCCTCGCTATAGCAATCAGCCCCAGCATTTT.